This T cell receptor beta chain appears in the sequencing data of a study of T cell repertoires in cytomegalovirus infection (dated by TCRdb to between 2018 and 2021). Study-level background: The HLA type of each donor mattered for the analysis, because public TCR beta signatures pointed to carriage of CMV infection along with the matching HLA type.

Counted from cysteine to phenylalanine, this CDR3 has 10 amino acids. The only DNA kept is the CDR3, 30 bases in frame from the first base. CDR1 and CDR2 are read off the germline V gene (reference sequence) as LNHNV and YYDKDF. V lost 11 bases and J lost 6 bases; the stretch between them is 10 bases long. This clonotype has ten or more counts. Its antigen is still unknown. No quality values exist for individual bases; no much larger clone is one base distant. The full study reports these points: The ex vivo response was dominated by HLA-C-restricted CMV-specific TCR beta clonotypes, which also provided the single most frequent clonotype in two of eight donors. In both this cohort and an independent roughly 350-donor cohort, the cumulative frequency of public TCR beta family members distinguished carriers of CMV infection plus the relevant HLA type.

Sequencing relied on an Illumina HiSeq 1500. Clones were called with MiXCR by TCRdb after fastp trimmed the public reads at Q25, and only in-frame beta chains were retained. Merged by CDR3 protein, the rows form single entries marked with the most common genes and DNA. This sample has about 140,000 distinct CDR3 sequences in its table, and roughly 6% of those were observed once. The ten largest account for about a sixth of the sample. The chain was built from TRBV15 and TRBJ1-1; the D gene cannot be resolved reliably. The specimen sequenced was PBMCs. The origin of this receptor is a human donor in good health (CMV status not recorded). Some clones in this sample may be carry-over from other donors' samples. At the DNA level, the sequence is TGTGCCGCCTGGCTGCCTGAAGCTTTCTTT. Translated, this is CAAWLPEAFF.